This TCR beta chain comes out of a study of monozygotic twins with inflammatory bowel disease (dated by TCRdb to about 2019). In the study overall: A total of some 30 monozygotic twin pairs were included in the full study, comprising nine German pairs (four IBD-concordant, five IBD-discordant) and 19 IBD-discordant Danish pairs. The search for disease-associated traits relied mainly on comparing IBD patients with their genetically identical healthy co-twins within discordant pairs. Each individual had, on average, about 151 000 unique TCRalpha sequences and 181 000 unique TCRbeta sequences available for analysis.

Receptor amplification or capture employed 5' RACE. The input for every TCR library was around 3.5 ug of total RNA. For each sample, cDNA synthesis with SMARTScribe reverse transcriptase was split into eight separate reactions. During cDNA synthesis, template switching was used to introduce unique molecular identifiers that contained a 6-nucleotide sample barcode. Amplification of TCRalpha and TCRbeta cDNA involved two nested PCRs of approximately 16 and 10 cycles, and each PCR was followed by bead purification. Before amplification, the cDNA was both treated with uracil DNA-glycosylase and purified with the QIAquick PCR purification kit. In the second PCR, Illumina TruSeq-compatible adapters and sample-specific barcodes were added. TapeStation and Qubit were used to check library quality and concentration, and approximately 5.5 ng of each library went into the pool. Sequencing of pooled libraries was carried out on an Illumina HiSeq2500 single-index Rapid Run using 2 x 100 bp reads and custom sequencing primers. As for the authors' bioinformatics: UMI-based consensus assembly with MiGEC version 1.2.6 was used to correct PCR and sequencing errors. MiXCR version 2.1.1 was used to carry out V(D)J alignment, clonotype assembly and CDR3 extraction. Normalisation of gene usage, clonotype sharing and MAIT/NKT TCR abundance was achieved by analysing the top 1000, 10 000 and 20 000 clonotypes per sample. After downsampling to 27 000 UMIs, diversity was calculated as the inverse Simpson index using the vegan R package. Statistical testing used paired Mann-Whitney U tests on the discordant twin pairs and applied Benjamini-Hochberg correction for multiple testing. After TCRdb reprocessed the reads, each CDR3 protein sequence was kept as one row, without DNA. TCRdb's processing, not the study's, gives the V and J calls here. The table for this sample shows over 150,000 distinct CDR3 sequences. Around 2.8% of the sample is held by the ten biggest clonotypes.

Inclusive of the bounding cysteine and phenylalanine, the CDR3 is 18 residues long. DNA is not recorded here. Reading the germline V gene (reference sequence) gives CDR1 LNHNV and CDR2 YYDKDF. From each donor, a roughly 2.7 ml peripheral blood sample was drawn into PAXgene tubes and stored at -80 degrees C. Without T cell sorting, total RNA was isolated from whole blood using the PAXgene blood miRNA kit on an automated QIAcube. Deep TCRalpha and TCRbeta repertoire profiling with unique molecular barcoding was performed on peripheral blood of monozygotic twin pairs concordant or discordant for inflammatory bowel disease. For every twin pair, smoking habits were documented, and each individual was categorised as a current, former or never smoker. Beyond this particular receptor, the publication reports: Measured by the inverse Simpson index, TCRbeta repertoire diversity was lower in IBD patients than in their healthy co-twins. Distinction between different T cell subtypes could not be achieved in the analysis. Fewer clonotypes were shared with other individuals by IBD patients than by healthy twins, most markedly in patients showing signs of disease activity. Differing immunosuppressive treatments among patients may have added background noise and inter-individual variability to the repertoires. Repertoire similarity did not differ between concordant and discordant twins, possibly due to limited statistical power. The results gave no support for a single strong signal or clonotype linked to IBD.

Concerning this clonotype itself: There is no known antigen for this receptor.

The specimen sequenced was blood. The TCR comes from a human donor with ulcerative colitis or Crohn's disease, or a healthy co-twin of an affected twin (not recorded which). The chain is made from TRBV15 and TRBJ1-2. The CDR3 reads CATSRDPYRGGEDYGYTF.